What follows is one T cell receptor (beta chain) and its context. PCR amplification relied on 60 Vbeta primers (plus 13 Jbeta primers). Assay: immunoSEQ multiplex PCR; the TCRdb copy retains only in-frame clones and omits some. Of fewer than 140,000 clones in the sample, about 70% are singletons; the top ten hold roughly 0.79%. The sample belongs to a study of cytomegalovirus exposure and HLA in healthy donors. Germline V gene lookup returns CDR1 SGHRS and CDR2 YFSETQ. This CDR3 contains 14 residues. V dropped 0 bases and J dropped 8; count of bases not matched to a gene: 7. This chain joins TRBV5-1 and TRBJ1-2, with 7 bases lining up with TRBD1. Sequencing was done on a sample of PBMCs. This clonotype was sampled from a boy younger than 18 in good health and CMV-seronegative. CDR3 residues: CASSLARGEYGYTF. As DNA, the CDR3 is TGCGCCAGCAGCTTGGCCAGGGGGGAATACGGCTACACCTTC.